Shown below are 8 T cell receptor beta chains from a single sample sequenced in a study of post-analysis software for immune sequencing data. General study findings and limits: Patients carried five TRBV segments more frequently than controls did, and TRBV5-6, TRBV5-1 and TRBV20-1 were among them.

Incorporated into the TCR beta cDNA libraries were unique molecular identifiers, which served to reduce PCR and sequencing biases. Each CDR3 protein gets one entry after TCRdb re-called the PCR reads with MiXCR. The data show 450,000 or so distinct CDR3 sequences, around 40% seen once. Their antigens are not known. Sequenced material: blood. Receptors were obtained from a girl aged 10 to 17 with multiple sclerosis.

This clonotype was recorded a few times. The genes are TRBV7-2 and TRBJ2-7; tentative D call: TRBD2 (6 bases). The germline CDR1 and CDR2 sequences are SGHTA and FQGNSA. V was clipped by 6 bases and J by 0 bases, with 12 bases between them. The CDR3 is 14 residues long. In nucleotides, the CDR3 is TGTGCCAGCAGGGATAGCGGAACCTCCTACGAGCAGTACTTC. This codes for CASRDSGTSYEQYF.

The gene calls are TRBV12-3 or TRBV12-4 and TRBJ1-6; a weak D match, TRBD1 (5 bases). The CDR3 contains 14 residues. V lost 6 bases and J lost 5, with 11 bases in between. Here the CDR3 DNA reads TGTGCCAGCAGCCCGGGACGGAATAATTCACCCCTCCACTTT. Its protein is CASSPGRNNSPLHF.

This rearrangement joins TRBV3-1 to TRBJ2-5, with D uncertain. In germline, CDR1 is LGHDT, CDR2 YNNKEL (reference sequence). The CDR3 has 15 amino acids. V lost 5 bases, J lost 5 bases, and 18 bases lay in between. Here the CDR3 DNA reads TGTGCCAGCAGCTCGCGTTTTCGACCCGGGGAGACCCAGTACTTC. Its protein is CASSSRFRPGETQYF.

This clonotype showed up just a few times. CDR3 DNA sequence: TGCAGTGCTAGAGGTGGGGGACGGGAGGGCCGCTACGAGCAGTACTTC. Translation gives CSARGGGREGRYEQYF. The chain joins TRBV20-1 to TRBJ2-7; 8 nucleotides line up with TRBD2. CDR1 is DFQATT and CDR2 is SNEGSKA in the germline V gene (reference sequence). J was trimmed by 3 bases and V by 1 base; bases with no gene match: 11. The CDR3 extends over 16 amino acids.

This clonotype was seen a handful of times. J is TRBJ2-5 and V is TRBV3-1; D may be TRBD2 (5 bases). The V and J ends lost 0 bases and 2 bases respectively, with 25 bases between them. This CDR3 is 20 amino acids long. Germline V CDR1 and CDR2: LGHDT, YNNKEL (reference sequence). The CDR3 sequence is CASSQDTPKSRAVRQETQYF. The CDR3 nucleotides are TGTGCCAGCAGCCAAGACACCCCAAAGTCGAGGGCAGTTCGACAAGAGACCCAGTACTTC.

This clonotype has only a few counts. V gene TRBV7-9 combines with J gene TRBJ2-7, with D perhaps TRBD2 (6 bases). Between the trimmed V and J ends, which lost 5 bases and 5 bases, there was a span of 19 bases. Germline V gene sequence: CDR1 SEHNR, CDR2 FQNEAQ (reference sequence). The length of the CDR3 is 15 residues. CDR3 sequence (DNA): TGTGCCAGCAGCCGCCGCGGGGCAGGCCGCCACGAGCAGTACTTC. Translating it yields CASSRRGAGRHEQYF.

This chain uses TRBV7-3 with TRBJ2-2; maybe TRBD2 (5 bases). The CDR3 contains 15 residues. Germline lookup yields CDR1 SGHTA and CDR2 FQGTGA. Trimming removed 5 bases at V and 6 bases at J, with 16 bases between. For the CDR3, the DNA is TGTGCCAGCAGCCGCGGCCGGGAAGTCTCCGGGGAGCTGTTTTTT. Protein product: CASSRGREVSGELFF.

The rearrangement joins TRBV7-9 to TRBJ1-2; the match to TRBD1 covers 7 bases. The V segment lost 4 bases and the J segment 5 bases; nucleotides outside the gene matches: 7. CDR1 is SEHNR and CDR2 is FQNEAQ in the germline V gene (reference sequence). This CDR3 comprises 14 residues. The chain's CDR3 is CASSSGTVPYGYTF. In DNA form, the CDR3 reads TGTGCCAGCAGCTCCGGGACAGTTCCTTATGGCTACACCTTC.